These 30 T cell receptor beta chains were sequenced from one sample in a study of T cells expressing NK-cell markers (dated by TCRdb to about 2020). Libraries were built with 5' RACE. TCRdb lists the instrument as Illumina HiSeq 2000. TCRdb reprocessed the reads, reporting each CDR3 protein sequence once and no DNA. The sample has over 150,000 distinct CDR3 sequences on record. 20% of the sample goes to the ten largest clones. The specimen was blood T cells: a sorted CD56 or NKG2C T cell subset, CD4+ or CD8+ T cells, or bulk PBMC T cells (not recorded which). The receptors were sampled from a man between 18 and 69 years old in good health.

This chain links TRBV11-1 with TRBJ1-5; with no DNA, the TCRdb D assignment of TRBD1 cannot be verified. The CDR3 has 18 amino acids. Germline V gene sequence: CDR1 SGHAT, CDR2 FQDESV (reference sequence). The CDR3 spells CASSLGDLGTASNQPQHF. Full variable domain (outside the CDR3, taken from reference TRBV11-1 and TRBJ1-5): EAEVAQSPRYKITEKSQAVAFWCDPISGHATLYWYRQILGQGPELLVQFQDESVVDDSQLPKDRFSAERLKGVDSTLKIQPAELGDSAMYLCASSLGDLGTASNQPQHFGDGTRLSIL.

The genes are TRBV4-1 and TRBJ2-1. CDR3 size: 15 residues. Germline CDR1 is MGHRA and CDR2 is YSYEKL. The CDR3 sequence: CASSQGSTSYNEQFF.

The chain employs TRBV7-2 and TRBJ2-3. The CDR3 runs 12 residues. The germline gives CDR1 SGHTA, CDR2 FQGNSA. CDR3 sequence: CASSNPADTQYF.

The chain couples TRBV9 to TRBJ2-1; TCRdb's D gene call, TRBD2, goes unchecked for lack of DNA. Germline lookup yields CDR1 SGDLS and CDR2 YYNGEE. The CDR3 is made up of 15 amino acids. CDR3 sequence reads: CASSTGTSGYNEQFF.

The chain combines TRBV24-1 with TRBJ2-3; the D call of TRBD1 rests on TCRdb alone, since no DNA is present to check it. The CDR3 runs to 14 residues. Germline CDR1 KGHDR, CDR2 SFDVKD. CDR3 in amino acids: CATSGIGFTDTQYF.

The rearrangement joins TRBV5-6 to TRBJ2-1; without DNA, the TCRdb call of TRBD2 cannot be checked. The length of the CDR3 is 17 residues. Germline V gives CDR1 SGHDT, CDR2 YYEEEE. CDR3 residues: CASSRFEGRPQYNEQFF.

This sequence joins TRBV11-3 and TRBJ2-3; TCRdb indicates TRBD1, and absent DNA this call remains unverified. The CDR3 totals 16 residues. Per the germline V gene, CDR1 is SGHNT and CDR2 is YENEEA. CDR3 region: CASNNEPRFFTDTQYF.

The genes are TRBV4-1 and TRBJ2-1; TCRdb selects TRBD1, and the lack of DNA leaves this call unchecked. The CDR3 is made up of 14 amino acids. Germline V gene lookup returns CDR1 MGHRA and CDR2 YSYEKL. CDR3: CASSQARGSDEQFF.

The CDR3: CASSPGLAMEQYF. This sequence joins TRBV12-3 or TRBV12-4 and TRBJ2-7; with no DNA, the TCRdb D assignment of TRBD2 cannot be verified. The CDR3 covers 13 residues.

This rearrangement joins TRBV18 to TRBJ2-7. Per the germline V gene, CDR1 is KGHSH and CDR2 is LQKENI. The CDR3 totals 16 residues. The CDR3 region is CASSPPDRVYSYEQYF.

The chain links TRBV24-1 to TRBJ1-1; TCRdb gives TRBD1 as the D gene, but with no DNA this cannot be confirmed. This CDR3 is 12 amino acids long. CDR1 is KGHDR, CDR2 SFDVKD, per germline. The CDR3 region is CARGGRADEAFF.

The chain is built from TRBV12-3 or TRBV12-4 and TRBJ1-2. This CDR3 is 15 amino acids long. CDR3 in amino acids: CASSLSILPNYGYTF.

The rearrangement links TRBV20-1 to TRBJ2-3. Germline V CDR1 and CDR2: DFQATT, SNEGSKA (reference sequence). CDR3 length: 11 residues. CDR3 sequence reads: CSARVGNTQYF.

The CDR3 reads CASSPPPGQQETQYF. This chain joins TRBV9 and TRBJ2-5; absent DNA, TCRdb's TRBD1 call cannot be checked. CDR3 length: 15 residues. Germline CDR1 is SGDLS and CDR2 is YYNGEE.

The chain recombines TRBV20-1 with TRBJ2-3; the TRBD1 assignment by TCRdb is unverifiable without DNA. In germline, CDR1 is DFQATT, CDR2 SNEGSKA (reference sequence). This CDR3 spans 13 amino acids. The CDR3 here is CSARALRTDTQYF.

The chain employs TRBV13 and TRBJ1-3. This CDR3 comprises 13 residues. CDR1 PRHDT and CDR2 FYEKMQ come from the germline V gene (reference sequence). The CDR3 here is CASSLAISSPIYF.

The chain is built from TRBV5-1 and TRBJ2-1; checking the TCRdb D call of TRBD2 is not possible without DNA. The CDR3 length is 15 residues. The V gene's germline CDR1 is SGHRS and CDR2 YFSETQ. The CDR3 sequence is CASIQLAGAYNEQFF.

The chain joins TRBV20-1 to TRBJ1-2. The germline CDR1 and CDR2 sequences are DFQATT and SNEGSKA (reference sequence). This CDR3 region has 11 residues. CDR3 amino acids: CSAEKSDGYTF.

The chain joins TRBV6-1 to TRBJ2-2. This CDR3 has 16 amino acids. Germline V gene sequence: CDR1 MNHNS, CDR2 SASEGT. The CDR3 loop is CASQWRLLINTGELFF.

The CDR3 protein is CATSRWDDNEAFF. This rearrangement joins TRBV15 to TRBJ1-1; the TCRdb D gene call, TRBD1, has no DNA to confirm it. The CDR3 extends over 13 amino acids. Per the germline V gene, CDR1 is LNHNV and CDR2 is YYDKDF (reference sequence).

The V and J genes are TRBV12-3 or TRBV12-4 and TRBJ1-1; TCRdb returns TRBD1, unconfirmable since there is no DNA. The CDR3 contains 15 residues. CDR3 protein: CASSLAQGRGTEAFF.

The rearrangement links TRBV7-8 to TRBJ1-2. This CDR3 contains 14 residues. CDR1 SGHVS and CDR2 FQNEAQ come from the germline V gene. The CDR3 sequence: CASSLSQGYYGYTF.

This rearrangement joins TRBV6-1 to TRBJ2-2; TCRdb outputs TRBD2, but without DNA this stays unchecked. The germline V gene has CDR1 MNHNS and CDR2 SASEGT. The CDR3 covers 16 residues. CDR3 sequence reads: CASSPTSGTNTGELFF.

CDR3 amino acids: CASSPDPDRSYEQYF. The V and J genes are TRBV5-1 and TRBJ2-7; the TCRdb call, TRBD1, lacks DNA for checking. The germline V gene encodes CDR1 SGHRS and CDR2 YFSETQ. This CDR3 is 15 amino acids long.

J is TRBJ2-5 and V is TRBV3-1; TCRdb designates TRBD2, a call that cannot be tested without DNA. The CDR3 runs to 16 residues. Germline V gene sequence: CDR1 LGHDT, CDR2 YNNKEL (reference sequence). The CDR3 sequence is CASSHPLGLALETQYF.

V is TRBV19 and J is TRBJ1-5; no DNA is available, so the TRBD1 call from TCRdb remains unchecked. CDR3 size: 14 residues. In germline, CDR1 is LNHDA, CDR2 SQIVND (reference sequence). The CDR3 reads CASRDRVGNQPQHF.

This chain joins TRBV27 and TRBJ2-5; TCRdb's D call, TRBD1, is unchecked because there is no DNA. CDR3 size: 16 residues. Germline CDR1 reads MNHEY; CDR2 reads SMNVEV (reference sequence). This CDR3 is CASSPTTGRPWETQYF.

The CDR3 is CASWLDLGNQPQHF. The chain combines TRBV6-1 with TRBJ1-5. Germline-derived CDR1 and CDR2 are MNHNS and SASEGT. The CDR3 has 14 residues.

The CDR3 is CASSLDWGQPRIVLNTEAFF. This chain links TRBV5-4 with TRBJ1-1; TCRdb picks TRBD1, but there is no DNA to check that call. This CDR3 spans 20 amino acids. The germline V gene encodes CDR1 SGHNT and CDR2 YYREEE (reference sequence).

V usage is TRBV13 and J usage is TRBJ2-3. Germline CDR1 PRHDT, CDR2 FYEKMQ (reference sequence). This CDR3 comprises 14 residues. The CDR3: CASSLGLNPDTQYF.